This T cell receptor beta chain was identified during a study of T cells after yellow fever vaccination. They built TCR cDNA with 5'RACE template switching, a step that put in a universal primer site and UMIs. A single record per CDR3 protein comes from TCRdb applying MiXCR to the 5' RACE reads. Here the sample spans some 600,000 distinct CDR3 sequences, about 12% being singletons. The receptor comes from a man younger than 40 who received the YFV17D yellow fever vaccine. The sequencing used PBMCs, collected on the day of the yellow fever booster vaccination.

CDR3 DNA: TGTGCCAGCAGCTTACGCCCCCACGCCCCCTACGAGCAGTACTTC. It yields the protein CASSLRPHAPYEQYF. The V gene is TRBV7-2, the J gene TRBJ2-7; D uncertain. V was trimmed by 2 bases and J by 2 bases, leaving 13 bases between them. CDR3 length equals 15 residues. CDR1 is SGHTA and CDR2 is FQGNSA in the germline V gene. Supplemented by reference TRBV7-2 and TRBJ2-7, the full variable domain reads GAGVSQSPSNKVTEKGKDVELRCDPISGHTALYWYRQSLGQGLEFLIYFQGNSAPDKSGLPSDRFSAERTGGSVSTLTIQRTQQEDSAVYLCASSLRPHAPYEQYFGPGTRLTVT.